This T cell receptor (beta chain) was captured by sequencing in a study of blood T cell repertoires in COVID-19. Germline-derived CDR1 and CDR2 are SNHLY and FYNNEI. V trimming: 7 bases; J trimming: 7 bases; junction bases outside the gene matches: 6. The CDR3 sequence is 13 residues long. This clone was seen a handful of times. Original processing notes: Nucleated cell counts were estimated from reference gene primer amplification. Assay used: immunoSEQ multiplex PCR; TCRdb lists only in-frame clones, some missing. D and trimming were read from the DNA, whereas the V and J calls and clone size are those reported in that table. The sample has just under 80,000 clones; over 65% are singletons.

The source is a human donor in a cohort sampled during active COVID-19. Sequenced: peripheral blood. V gene TRBV2 combines with J gene TRBJ1-4, with 7 bases identical to TRBD1. The CDR3 region has the DNA TGTGCCAGCAACCCGGGACAGTTTGAAAAACTGTTTTTT. Protein: CASNPGQFEKLFF.